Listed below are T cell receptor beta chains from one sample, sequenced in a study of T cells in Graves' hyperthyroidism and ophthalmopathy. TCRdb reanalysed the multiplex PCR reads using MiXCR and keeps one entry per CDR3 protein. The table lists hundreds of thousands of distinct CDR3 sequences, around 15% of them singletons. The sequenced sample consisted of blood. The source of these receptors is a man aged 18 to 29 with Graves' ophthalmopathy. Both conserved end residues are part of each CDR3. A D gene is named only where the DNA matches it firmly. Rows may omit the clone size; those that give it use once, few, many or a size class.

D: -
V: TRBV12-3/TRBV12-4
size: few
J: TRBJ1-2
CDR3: CASSESQTNYGYTF
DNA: TGTGCCAGCAGCGAATCACAGACTAACTATGGCTACACCTTC

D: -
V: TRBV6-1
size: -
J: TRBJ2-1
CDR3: CASRFVYNEQFF
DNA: TGTGCCAGCAGGTTCGTTTACAATGAGCAGTTCTTC

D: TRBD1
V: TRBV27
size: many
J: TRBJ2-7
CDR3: CASSVLGDRGDEQYF
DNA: TGTGCCAGCAGTGTACTCGGCGACAGGGGAGACGAGCAGTACTTC

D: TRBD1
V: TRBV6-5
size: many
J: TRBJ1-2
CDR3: CASSYGTGERYTF
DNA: TGTGCCAGCAGTTACGGGACAGGGGAGCGCTACACCTTC

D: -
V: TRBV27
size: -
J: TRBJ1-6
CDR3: CASSLTTYNSPLHF
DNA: TGTGCCAGCAGTCTAACAACGTATAATTCACCCCTCCACTTT

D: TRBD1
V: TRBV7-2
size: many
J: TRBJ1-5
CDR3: CASSPRTGGQPQHF
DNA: TGTGCCAGCAGCCCTCGGACAGGTGGTCAGCCCCAGCATTTT

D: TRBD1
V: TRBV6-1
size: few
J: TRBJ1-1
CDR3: CASSEQGADTEAFF
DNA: TGTGCCAGCAGTGAACAGGGGGCTGACACTGAAGCTTTCTTT

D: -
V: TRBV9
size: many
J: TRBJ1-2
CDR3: CASSVGAQVTDGYTF
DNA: TGTGCCAGCAGCGTAGGGGCCCAAGTAACCGATGGCTACACCTTC

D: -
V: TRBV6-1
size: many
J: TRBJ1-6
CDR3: CASSQGLNYNSPLHF
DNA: TGTGCCAGCAGCCAAGGACTGAACTATAATTCACCCCTCCACTTT

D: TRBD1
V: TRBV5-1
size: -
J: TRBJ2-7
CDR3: CASSKGTGMKRVYEQYF
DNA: TGCGCCAGCAGCAAAGGGACAGGGATGAAGAGGGTCTACGAGCAGTACTTC

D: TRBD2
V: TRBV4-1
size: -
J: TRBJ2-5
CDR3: CASSQVVLILAGEETQYF
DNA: TGCGCCAGCAGCCAAGTGGTCCTAATACTAGCGGGGGAAGAGACCCAGTACTTC

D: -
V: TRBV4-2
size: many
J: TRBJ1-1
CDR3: CASSQEARSATEAFF
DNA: TGTGCCAGCAGCCAAGAGGCCAGGTCGGCCACTGAAGCTTTCTTT

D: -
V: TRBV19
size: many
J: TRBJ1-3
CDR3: CASSFGRSLFSGNTIYF
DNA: TGTGCCAGTAGTTTTGGGCGTAGCTTGTTCTCTGGAAACACCATATATTTT

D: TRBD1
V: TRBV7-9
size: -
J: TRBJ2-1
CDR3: CASSPTGALSSYNEQFF
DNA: TGTGCCAGCAGCCCAACAGGGGCCCTCAGCTCCTACAATGAGCAGTTCTTC

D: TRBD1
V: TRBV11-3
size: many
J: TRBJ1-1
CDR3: CASSLVTGGTEAFF
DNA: TGTGCCAGCAGCTTAGTCACAGGGGGCACTGAAGCTTTCTTT

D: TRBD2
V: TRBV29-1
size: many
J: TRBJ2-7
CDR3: CSVVTGLAYEQYF
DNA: TGCAGCGTTGTAACGGGACTAGCCTACGAGCAGTACTTC

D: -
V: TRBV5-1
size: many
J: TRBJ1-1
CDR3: CASSYLGANTEAFF
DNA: TGCGCCAGCAGCTATTTAGGGGCGAACACTGAAGCTTTCTTT

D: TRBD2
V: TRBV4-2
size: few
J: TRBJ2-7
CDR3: CASSQDSGGPIEQYF
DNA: TGTGCCAGCAGCCAAGATAGCGGGGGTCCCATCGAGCAGTACTTC

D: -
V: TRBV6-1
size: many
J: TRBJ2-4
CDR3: CASSVVGTKNIQYF
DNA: TGTGCCAGCAGTGTTGTAGGGACCAAAAACATTCAGTACTTC

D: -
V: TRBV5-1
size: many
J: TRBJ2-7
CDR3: CASSLGGAGPYEQYF
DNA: TGCGCCAGCAGCTTGGGTGGGGCTGGGCCCTACGAGCAGTACTTC

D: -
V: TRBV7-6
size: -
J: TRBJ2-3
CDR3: CASSQLGSTTDTQYF
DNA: TGTGCCAGCAGTCAACTAGGATCAACCACAGATACGCAGTATTTT

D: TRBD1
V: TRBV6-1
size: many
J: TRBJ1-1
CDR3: CASRDRDRAFSEAFF
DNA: TGTGCCAGCAGAGACCGGGACAGGGCCTTCTCTGAAGCTTTCTTT

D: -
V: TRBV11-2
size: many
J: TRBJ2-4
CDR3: CASSGYFGGLIQYF
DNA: TGTGCCAGCAGCGGATACTTCGGGGGGCTCATTCAGTACTTC